This TCR beta chain was sequenced in a study of T-cell reconstitution after alpha-beta-depleted transplantation in children. General study results and limits: Some patients' high day-60 TCRbeta diversity was traced to surviving recipient T cells and thymic progenitors. Most T-cell counts and diversity one year after the transplant came from T cells that were newly produced. After transplant, at about two months, alpha-beta T cells were reportedly derived from several hundred expanded graft clones.

Library preparation (for TCRbeta) was performed with unique molecular identifiers. From the PCR reads, TCRdb called clonotypes with MiXCR, one entry per CDR3 protein. This sample carries 700,000 to 950,000 distinct CDR3 sequences, 16% of them seen once, and the ten largest clones take 5%. The CDR3 is made up of 19 amino acids. V was shortened by 1 base and J by 5 bases, with 26 bases between the two germline ends. CDR1 and CDR2 from the germline V gene are MGHRA and YSYEKL. This clonotype appeared a few times. Its antigen remains unknown. The sample consisted of PBMCs, mostly from graft donor cells, taken 360 days after TCRalphabeta/CD19-depleted stem cell transplant. The receptor was isolated from a male patient younger than 18 who had a stem cell transplant for acute lymphoblastic leukemia, so the T cells may come from the graft donor. The chain joins TRBV4-1 to TRBJ1-1; TRBD1 might be the D (5 bases). The CDR3 nucleotides read TGCGCCAGCAGCCAAGTTATAAGCCGCCGGGACGCCAGCGAGACTGAAGCTTTCTTT. This sequence encodes CASSQVISRRDASETEAFF.